This T cell receptor (beta chain) was identified during a study of blood T cell repertoires in COVID-19. Study in general: The origin of the acute and convalescent COVID-19 samples was the United States, Italy and Spain. From T cells, B-cell-depleted T cells, or PBMCs came the material, which was cDNA or gDNA.

Germline V CDR1 and CDR2: LNHDA, SQIVND (reference sequence). The CDR3 runs to 15 residues. J gave up 8 bases and V 5 bases, and 9 bases lay outside the gene matches. Authors' data handling: The authors estimated nucleated cell counts from reference gene primer amplification. Sequencing was performed with immunoSEQ multiplex PCR; in TCRdb, only in-frame clones are kept and a portion is missing. That table furnishes V, J and clone size, whereas the DNA furnished D and trimming. The sample shows under 150,000 clones, 76% of them seen only once. This clone was observed once. This TCR derives from a woman of 80 years or more with active or convalescent COVID-19. Source material: peripheral blood. The chain recombines TRBV19 with TRBJ2-1, with TRBD1 matching 10 bases. The CDR3 sequence is CASSARQGALDEQFF. The CDR3, as DNA: TGTGCCAGTAGTGCCCGACAGGGGGCTTTGGATGAGCAGTTCTTC.